The clone carrying this T cell receptor beta chain was observed many times. Its target is unknown. The read terminates 3 residues before the CDR3 end, so the remaining end is supplied by the germline J gene. Trimming took off 7 bases at V and 4 bases at J, with 20 bases between the two ends. Germline CDR1 reads MNHEY; CDR2 reads SVGEGT. The CDR3 runs to 16 residues. These data are taken from a study of T cell clonality in common variable immunodeficiency. The study, taken as a whole, reports: CVID subjects shared fewer TCRbeta clones than healthy controls did.

Sequenced by immunoSEQ multiplex PCR; TCRdb stores in-frame clones only, minus some. The sample contains about 74,000 clones, none of them singletons. Patients and controls were mostly of Caucasian heritage. Each donor provided about 4.5 to 8.5 ml of heparinized whole blood. The source of this sequence is a person aged 18 to 69 in good health. The material sequenced was peripheral blood mononuclear cells. V is TRBV6-2 or TRBV6-3 and J is TRBJ2-1; TRBD2 is a possible D gene (5 bases). The CDR3 reads CASNPNRGRPYNEQFF. Incomplete CDR3 DNA: TGTGCCAGCAACCCCAACCGGGGTAGGCCTTACAATGAG.